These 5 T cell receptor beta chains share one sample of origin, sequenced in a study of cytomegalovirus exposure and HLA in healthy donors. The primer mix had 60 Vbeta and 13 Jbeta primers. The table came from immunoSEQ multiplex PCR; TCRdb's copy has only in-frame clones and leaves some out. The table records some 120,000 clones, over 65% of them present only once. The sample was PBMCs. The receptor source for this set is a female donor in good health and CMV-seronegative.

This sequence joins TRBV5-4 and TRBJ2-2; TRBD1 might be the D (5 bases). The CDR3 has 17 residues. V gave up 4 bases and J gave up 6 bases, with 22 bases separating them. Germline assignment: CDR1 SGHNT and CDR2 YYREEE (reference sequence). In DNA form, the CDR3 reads TGTGCCAGCAGCCGACCGTCAGGTCATAGGGGTTCCGGGGAGCTGTTTTTT. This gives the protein CASSRPSGHRGSGELFF.

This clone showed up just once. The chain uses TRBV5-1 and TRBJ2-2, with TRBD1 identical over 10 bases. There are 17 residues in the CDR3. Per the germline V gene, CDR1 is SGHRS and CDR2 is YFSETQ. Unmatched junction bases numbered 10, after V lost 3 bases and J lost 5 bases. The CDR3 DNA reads TGCGCCAGCAGCTCAAAAAAGACAGGGGGCAGTACCGGGGAGCTGTTTTTT. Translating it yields CASSSKKTGGSTGELFF.

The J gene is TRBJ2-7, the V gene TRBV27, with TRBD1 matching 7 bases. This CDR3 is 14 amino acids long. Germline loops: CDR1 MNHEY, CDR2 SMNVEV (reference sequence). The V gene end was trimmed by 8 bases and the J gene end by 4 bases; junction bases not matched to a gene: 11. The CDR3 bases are TGTGCCAGCCAATACCGACAGGGTGGATACGAGCAGTACTTC. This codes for CASQYRQGGYEQYF.

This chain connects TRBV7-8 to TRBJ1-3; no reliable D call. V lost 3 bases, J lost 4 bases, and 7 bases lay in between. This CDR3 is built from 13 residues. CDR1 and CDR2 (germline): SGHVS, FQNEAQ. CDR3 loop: CASSLNYGNTIYF. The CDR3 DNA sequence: TGTGCCAGCAGCTTGAACTACGGAAACACCATATATTTT.

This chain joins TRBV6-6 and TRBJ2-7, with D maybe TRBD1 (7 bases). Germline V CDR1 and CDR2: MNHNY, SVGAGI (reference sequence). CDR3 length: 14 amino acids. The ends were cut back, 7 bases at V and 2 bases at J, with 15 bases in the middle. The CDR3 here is CASTRRDRAYEQYF. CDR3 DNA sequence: TGTGCCAGCACCAGGCGGGACAGAGCCTACGAGCAGTACTTC.